The entry below describes one TCR beta chain. V lost 7 bases to trimming and J lost 11 bases; unmatched junction nucleotides: 10. Germline CDR1 reads LNHDA; CDR2 reads SQIVND (reference sequence). The CDR3 loop spans 13 amino acids. The data were obtained in a study of blood T cell repertoires in COVID-19. Looking at the study overall: COVID-19 samples from acute and convalescent phases originated in the United States, Italy and Spain. Sources were T cells, B-cell-depleted T cells, or PBMCs; the material itself was cDNA or gDNA.

Per the authors' pipeline: For nucleated cells, counts were estimated from reference gene primer amplification. The protocol was immunoSEQ multiplex PCR, while the TCRdb copy is restricted to in-frame clones and leaves out a portion. The DNA was the basis for D and trimming; V, J and clone size are from that table. This table has roughly 90,000 clones, around 85% appearing once. The sequence was obtained from a human donor in a cohort sampled during active COVID-19. This chain uses TRBV19 with TRBJ1-5; 8 bases agree with TRBD1. Input material: peripheral blood. The DNA for the CDR3 is TGTGCCAGTAAGGAGTTGGACAGGGCAGCCCAGCATTTT. Its protein product is CASKELDRAAQHF. Full variable domain (rest looked up from reference TRBV19 and TRBJ1-5): DGGITQSPKYLFRKEGQNVTLSCEQNLNHDAMYWYRQDPGQGLRLIYYSQIVNDFQKGDIAEGYSVSREKKESFPLTVTSAQKNPTAFYLCASKELDRAAQHFGDGTRLSIL.